This TCR beta chain appears in the sequencing data of a study of blood T cell repertoires in COVID-19. Looking at the study overall: From the United States, Italy and Spain came samples of acute and convalescent COVID-19. In each case, the material was cDNA or gDNA derived from T cells, B-cell-depleted T cells, or PBMCs.

Original handling: How many nucleated cells were present was estimated from reference gene primer amplification. Assay used: immunoSEQ multiplex PCR; TCRdb lists only in-frame clones, some missing. Clone size and V and J calls were adopted from that table, with D and trimming inferred from the DNA. The profile shows approximately 270,000 clones, roughly 90% of them singletons. There are 15 residues in the CDR3. Trimming at V came to 4 bases and at J to 4 bases, leaving 3 bases not matched to a gene. Germline V lookup: CDR1 SNHLY, CDR2 FYNNEI. The chain employs TRBV2 and TRBJ2-1; TRBD2 matches 11 bases. Sequenced: peripheral blood. The receptor comes from a man aged 50-60 years with acute or convalescent COVID-19. The CDR3 DNA follows: TGTGCCAGCAGTGTAGCGGGGGGGGTTTACAATGAGCAGTTCTTC. This sequence encodes CASSVAGGVYNEQFF.